The following is a TCR beta chain sequence with its context. The target antigen is unknown. Method: immunoSEQ multiplex PCR; TCRdb's copy keeps in-frame clones and lacks some. This table has 86,000 or so clones, roughly nine tenths appearing once. These data originate in a study of T cell responses to AZD1222 COVID-19 vaccine. General study findings and limits: Vaccination with two AZD1222 doses was followed by a rise in Spike-specific TCR breadth and depth.

The CDR3 contains 11 residues. The V end was cut by 10 bases, the J end by 0 bases, with 7 bases between. Germline values: CDR1 SNHLY, CDR2 FYNNEI. Source: peripheral blood, taken on day 0 of AZD1222 vaccination. The receptor was isolated from an adult in good health. This chain connects TRBV2 to TRBJ2-7; no definite D call. In nucleotides, the CDR3 is TGTGCCATCAGGACCTCCTACGAGCAGTACTTC. Encoded protein: CAIRTSYEQYF. The entire variable domain, with the rest obtained from reference TRBV2 and TRBJ2-7, is as follows: EPEVTQTPSHQVTQMGQEVILRCVPISNHLYFYWYRQILGQKVEFLVSFYNNEISEKSEIFDDQFSVERPDGSNFTLKIRSTKLEDSAMYFCAIRTSYEQYFGPGTRLTVT.